These 11 T cell receptor beta chains were sequenced from one sample in a study of T cell repertoires in cytomegalovirus infection. TCRdb ran MiXCR on the reads and lists one entry per CDR3 protein. This table holds 150,000 to 200,000 distinct CDR3 sequences, roughly 27% found once. The sample was PBMCs. The source of these receptors is a human donor in good health (CMV status not recorded). Some clones in this sample may be carry-over from other donors' samples.

As to this clonotype: The junction departs from germline at one end; a sequencing error may be responsible. The chain couples TRBV7-7 to TRBJ2-5; 8 bases align to TRBD2. CDR3 length equals 15 residues. Germline assignment: CDR1 SSHAT and CDR2 FNYEAQ (reference sequence). The CDR3 region has the DNA TGTGCTAGCAGCGCGATAGCAGCGGGGGATAGGACCCAGTACTTC. Protein sequence: CASSAIAAGDRTQYF.

There are a few counts of this clonotype. The rearrangement links TRBV11-1 to TRBJ2-1; D gene uncertain. The V end lost 5 bases, the J end lost 0 bases, and 14 bases lay between the germline ends. The length of the CDR3 is 16 residues. Germline CDR1 is SGHAT and CDR2 is FQDESV (reference sequence). In nucleotides, the CDR3 is TGTGCCAGCAGCCCCGTGAGCCGACCCTCCTACAATGAGCAGTTCTTC. Translation gives CASSPVSRPSYNEQFF.

The chain couples TRBV6-2 or TRBV6-3 to TRBJ1-1; D perhaps matches TRBD1 (6 bases). CDR1 and CDR2 (germline): MNHEY, SVGEGT. This CDR3 comprises 16 residues. Trimming removed 3 bases at V and 4 bases at J, with 18 bases between. The CDR3 sequence is CASSYRSGAEITEAFF. In nucleotides, the CDR3 is TGTGCCAGCAGTTATAGGTCAGGGGCAGAGATCACTGAAGCTTTCTTT.

This clonotype has only a few counts. CDR3 in DNA: TGCAGCGTTGAAGACCAGGAGGGTGGCTCTGAAGCTTTCTTT. Translating it yields CSVEDQEGGSEAFF. V gene TRBV29-1 combines with J gene TRBJ1-1, with D unclear. Germline values: CDR1 SQVTM, CDR2 ANQGSEA. V was shortened by 0 bases and J by 6 bases, with 14 bases between the two germline ends. The CDR3 length is 14 residues.

This clonotype was counted between two and nine times. This sequence joins TRBV11-2 and TRBJ1-1; 8 nucleotides agree with TRBD1. V gave up 4 bases and J gave up 7 bases; unmatched junction bases: 5. CDR1 and CDR2 from the germline V gene are SGHAT and FQNNGV. This CDR3 is 13 amino acids long. CDR3 sequence (DNA): TGTGCCAGCAGCTCAGGGACAGGTGATGAAGCTTTCTTT. Encoded protein: CASSSGTGDEAFF.

This rearrangement joins TRBV6-2 or TRBV6-3 to TRBJ1-1; D unresolved. Trimming removed 5 bases at V and 7 bases at J, with 17 bases between. CDR3 length: 14 residues. The germline V gene encodes CDR1 MNHEY and CDR2 SVGEGT. CDR3 sequence reads: CASSPEHEYSEAFF. The DNA of the CDR3 is TGTGCCAGCAGTCCCGAGCACGAGTATAGTGAAGCTTTCTTT.

V gene TRBV12-3 or TRBV12-4 combines with J gene TRBJ2-1, with TRBD1 as a possible D gene (5 bases). The CDR3 length is 13 residues. V lost 7 bases to trimming and J lost 2 bases, with 9 bases between them. The CDR3 bases are TGTGCCAGCAAGGGGCCGACCTACAATGAGCAGTTCTTC. Protein sequence: CASKGPTYNEQFF.

J is TRBJ2-3 and V is TRBV12-3 or TRBV12-4; 7 bases map to TRBD2. The CDR3 contains 17 residues. J was trimmed by 0 bases and V by 8 bases; bases with no gene match: 14. CDR3 DNA sequence: TGTGCCAGCGCCCTTGGGGCGGGCGGGGGAAGCACAGATACGCAGTATTTT. As protein: CASALGAGGGSTDTQYF.

This clonotype was detected ten times or more. This chain connects TRBV2 to TRBJ1-2, with no clear D. From germline, CDR1 is SNHLY and CDR2 FYNNEI. V was shortened by 4 bases and J by 2 bases, with 17 bases between the two germline ends. The CDR3 covers 16 residues. CDR3 sequence (DNA): TGTGCCAGCAGTGGGAGAGCGATCGGACCGAACTATGGCTACACCTTC. Its protein is CASSGRAIGPNYGYTF.

This clonotype was recorded a few times. This chain links TRBV10-3 with TRBJ2-3; 8 bases match TRBD1. The CDR3 is 18 residues long. CDR1 and CDR2 (germline): ENHRY, SYGVKD. V shed 4 bases and J 6 bases; nucleotides not matched to a gene: 18. CDR3 DNA: TGTGCCATCAGTGCAGAGCTTCGGGCGGCAGGGGGCATCGATACGCAGTATTTT. It codes for CAISAELRAAGGIDTQYF.

This clonotype has a count of ten or more. This chain connects TRBV7-3 to TRBJ2-5; TRBD2 aligns across 7 bases. The trim removed 3 bases at V and 5 bases at J, leaving 3 bases unmatched. CDR1 is SGHTA and CDR2 is FQGTGA in the germline V gene. This CDR3 is built from 13 residues. The CDR3: CASSLGGWETQYF. CDR3 DNA sequence: TGTGCCAGCAGCTTGGGGGGGTGGGAGACCCAGTACTTC.